This T cell receptor (beta chain) originates from a study of T cells in Graves' hyperthyroidism and ophthalmopathy. General study points: The model made its ophthalmopathy prediction, and onset followed a median approximately 6 months later. Ophthalmopathy cases were set apart from stable hyperthyroidism by a 13 V-J model.

RNA transcripts provided the source from which TCR beta CDR3 regions were amplified. Using the HTBI primer set, a first-round RT-PCR was run on the TCR CDR3. MiXCR, run by TCRdb on the multiplex PCR reads, gives a single entry per CDR3 protein. Among 600,000 to 800,000 distinct CDR3 sequences listed, about 35% were seen once. At least ten counts were recorded for this clonotype. Its antigen remains unidentified. It was considered stable Graves' hyperthyroidism when ophthalmopathy did not progress within 18 months. Hyperthyroidism in the patients, aged 18 to 65, was newly diagnosed and under 2 months in duration. The TCR comes from a woman aged 40 to 50 with Graves' hyperthyroidism. Source material: blood.

CDR3 DNA sequence: TGTGCCAGCAGCTCGACAGGGGGCTATCATAATTCACCCCTCCACTTT. This translates into CASSSTGGYHNSPLHF. The V call is TRBV13, the J call TRBJ1-6; 10 bases align to TRBD1. The length of the CDR3 is 16 residues. After removal of 4 bases from V and 5 bases from J, the junction contained 5 bases not matched to a gene. Germline CDR1 reads PRHDT; CDR2 reads FYEKMQ (reference sequence).